This TCR beta chain appears in the sequencing data of a study of patients and donors after allogeneic stem cell transplantation. TCRdb used MiXCR to reprocess the RT-PCR reads, holding one entry per CDR3 protein. Of roughly 200,000 distinct CDR3 sequences in the sample, around two fifths are singletons; the top ten hold 33%. CDR1 and CDR2 from the germline V gene are MGHRA and YSYEKL. Trimming cost V 0 bases and J 4 bases, with 10 bases left between them. This CDR3 contains 15 residues. The clonotype comes from a human donor who was either an allogeneic HSCT recipient or a stem cell or donor lymphocyte infusion donor (not recorded which). It is not recorded whose cells these are; they may come from a transplant donor. Input material: blood, either unsorted or a sorted T cell fraction (not recorded which). The V call is TRBV4-1, the J call TRBJ1-5; D not certain. CDR3 nucleotide sequence: TGCGCCAGCAGCCAAGATCAACGTCTAAATCAGCCCCAGCATTTT. This translates into CASSQDQRLNQPQHF.